This T cell receptor (beta chain) was documented in a study of blood T cell repertoires in COVID-19. Clones were read by immunoSEQ multiplex PCR, and TCRdb kept only the in-frame ones, dropping some. The sample holds about 300,000 clones, about 89% seen once. CDR1 and CDR2 from the germline V gene are MNHEY and SVGEGT. Trimming removed 2 bases from V and 0 bases from J, with 10 bases in between. The length of the CDR3 is 16 residues. This clonotype originated in a woman in her 30s with COVID-19, enrolled during active disease. The specimen sequenced was peripheral blood. V and J are TRBV6-2 or TRBV6-3 and TRBJ1-4; D may be TRBD1 (6 bases). CDR3 sequence (DNA): TGTGCCAGCAGTTACCTCGACAGGTCAACTAATGAAAAACTGTTTTTT. It yields the protein CASSYLDRSTNEKLFF.